The subject of this entry is one TCR beta chain. The sample is drawn from a study of T cells in Graves' hyperthyroidism and ophthalmopathy. The CDR3 runs to 15 residues. The germline V gene has CDR1 SQVTM and CDR2 ANQGSEA. V dropped 7 bases and J dropped 6; count of bases not matched to a gene: 13. Diagnosis of hyperthyroidism was new in patients aged 18 to 65, and its duration was under 2 months. Amplification of TCR beta CDR3 regions was performed using RNA transcripts as template. Researchers ran a first-round RT-PCR on the TCR CDR3 using the HTBI primer set. Each CDR3 protein is one row after TCRdb ran MiXCR on the multiplex PCR reads. The repertoire consists of about 710,000 distinct CDR3 sequences, with 15% to 20% occurring once and the leading ten covering roughly 8%.

Sequencing was performed on blood. This sequence joins TRBV29-1 and TRBJ2-1; 9 bases match TRBD1. The receptor comes from a man aged 18 to 35 with Graves' hyperthyroidism. Written as DNA, the CDR3 is TGCAGCGCGGCCCCGACAGGGGGTGTAATCAATGAGCAGTTCTTC. As protein: CSAAPTGGVINEQFF.